This is a list of T cell receptor beta chains from one sample in a study of monozygotic twins with inflammatory bowel disease. TCRdb reanalyzed the 5' RACE reads, giving one entry per CDR3 protein sequence and no DNA. The sample table sets out about 300,000 distinct CDR3 sequences. Sequenced material: blood. Receptor source: a human donor with ulcerative colitis or Crohn's disease, or a healthy co-twin of an affected twin (not recorded which). CDR3s include the opening cysteine and the closing phenylalanine or tryptophan. The order of the fields is J gene, V gene, CDR3 protein.

TRBJ2-5 TRBV6-5 CASSYPGHGNLQETQYF
TRBJ2-7 TRBV9 CASSRSPSSGGSYEQYF
TRBJ2-5 TRBV9 CASSVVGTGQETQYF
TRBJ1-5 TRBV7-2 CASSPKGLGQPQHF
TRBJ2-7 TRBV20-1 CSARDNWAYEQYF
TRBJ2-1 TRBV7-8 CASRTSSGGSYNEQFF
TRBJ2-4 TRBV6-6 CASSSQGDIQYF
TRBJ2-7 TRBV11-2 CASSLEPLGYEQYF
TRBJ2-3 TRBV25-1 CASTLGQGVLDTQYF
TRBJ2-7 TRBV20-1 CSGTGLARSSYEQYF
TRBJ1-5 TRBV2 CASSDPGSSNQPQHF
TRBJ2-3 TRBV5-1 CASSFRPESTDTQYF
TRBJ2-7 TRBV7-2 CASSLIAGQGYEQYF
TRBJ2-3 TRBV5-1 CASAMEVSTDTQYF
TRBJ1-3 TRBV5-1 CASSFETGNTIYF
TRBJ2-2 TRBV28 CASGPQGAGELFF
TRBJ2-7 TRBV6-1 CASSVEGGTIYEQYF
TRBJ2-7 TRBV7-2 CASSPGLVYYEQYF
TRBJ2-4 TRBV6-2/TRBV6-3 CASNFRGLAKNIQYF
TRBJ2-1 TRBV7-2 CASSLEAGLEQFF
TRBJ2-7 TRBV10-3 CAMNSGEHYEQYF
TRBJ2-7 TRBV12-3/TRBV12-4 CASSAPQGPYEQYF
TRBJ2-7 TRBV4-1 CASSHERQGWSYEQYF
TRBJ2-1 TRBV19 CASGLAGVVNEQFF
TRBJ2-1 TRBV12-3/TRBV12-4 CASSLDSGSYNEQFF
TRBJ2-5 TRBV10-2 CASRISGSSETQYF
TRBJ2-3 TRBV5-1 CASSLTGGDADTQYF
TRBJ2-1 TRBV27 CASSVPSGGGGYNEQFF
TRBJ1-2 TRBV5-1 CASSLVTGDAAGYTF
TRBJ1-1 TRBV20-1 CSARLINTEAFF
TRBJ1-2 TRBV19 CASSKDSPLYGYTF
TRBJ1-1 TRBV7-9 CASSFLFRWEAFF
TRBJ1-4 TRBV29-1 CSVEDPVRYEKLFF
TRBJ1-5 TRBV2 CASSGGQGYQPQHF
TRBJ2-3 TRBV7-2 CASSSSSDTQYF
TRBJ2-1 TRBV4-3 CASSQDPRGTKYNEQFF
TRBJ1-6 TRBV23-1 CASSPTGTQPSSYNSPLHF